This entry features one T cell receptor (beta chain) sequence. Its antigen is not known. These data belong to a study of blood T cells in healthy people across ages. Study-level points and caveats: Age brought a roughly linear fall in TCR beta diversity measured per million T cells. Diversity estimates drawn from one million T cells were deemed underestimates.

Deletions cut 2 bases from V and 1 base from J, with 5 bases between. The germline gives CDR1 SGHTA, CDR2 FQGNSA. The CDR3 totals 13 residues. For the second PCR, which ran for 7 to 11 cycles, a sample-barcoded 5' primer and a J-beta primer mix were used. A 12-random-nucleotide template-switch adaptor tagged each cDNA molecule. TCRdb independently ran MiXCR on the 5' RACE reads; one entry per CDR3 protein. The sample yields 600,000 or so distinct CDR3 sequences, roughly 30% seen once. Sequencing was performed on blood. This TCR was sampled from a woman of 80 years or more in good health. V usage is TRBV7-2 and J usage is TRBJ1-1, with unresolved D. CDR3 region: CASSLSKNTEAFF. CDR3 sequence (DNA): TGTGCCAGCAGCTTAAGCAAGAACACTGAAGCTTTCTTT.